The 11 T cell receptor beta chains presented below share a single source sample, sequenced in a study of T cells in Graves' hyperthyroidism and ophthalmopathy. Amplification yielded TCR beta CDR3 regions, with RNA transcripts as the source. The HTBI primer set served for first-round RT-PCR of the TCR CDR3. TCRdb reprocessed the multiplex PCR reads via MiXCR and lists one record per CDR3 protein. The sample lists 300,000 to 400,000 distinct CDR3 sequences, under 15% occurring once. Sequenced material: blood. These receptor sequences come from a woman aged 18-35 years with Graves' hyperthyroidism.

A few counts support this clonotype. The V call is TRBV4-3, the J call TRBJ2-4, with 11 bases fitting TRBD2. Germline values: CDR1 LGHNA, CDR2 YSLEER. The CDR3 contains 21 residues. Trimming removed 1 base from V and 1 base from J; junction bases left unmatched: 15. CDR3 region: CASSQGVMASGRNMAKNIQYF. The CDR3 bases are TGCGCCAGCAGCCAAGGAGTTATGGCTAGCGGGAGGAACATGGCCAAAAACATTCAGTACTTC.

This clonotype appeared many times. The J gene is TRBJ1-4, the V gene TRBV28, with a possible D match to TRBD1 (6 bases). In germline, CDR1 is MDHEN, CDR2 SYDVKM. Trimming removed 6 bases at V and 0 bases at J, with 23 bases between. This CDR3 is 19 amino acids long. The CDR3 reads CASSSPKITTGTTNEKLFF. CDR3 nucleotide sequence: TGTGCCAGCAGCTCTCCCAAAATAACCACAGGGACAACTAATGAAAAACTGTTTTTT.

This clonotype was observed many times. This chain uses TRBV7-6 with TRBJ2-3; 9 bases agree with TRBD2. V trimming: 3 bases; J trimming: 0 bases; junction bases outside the gene matches: 4. In germline, CDR1 is SGHVS, CDR2 FNYEAQ. This CDR3 spans 16 amino acids. The CDR3, as DNA: TGTGCCAGCAGCTTGATAGCGGGAGCGAGCACAGATACGCAGTATTTT. This codes for CASSLIAGASTDTQYF.

This clonotype was counted ten times or more. The rearrangement uses TRBV7-2 and TRBJ2-3; D is possibly TRBD2 (6 bases). CDR3 length: 14 residues. The V gene lost 4 bases and the J gene lost 3 bases, with 11 bases spanning the gap. Per germline, CDR1 SGHTA and CDR2 FQGNSA. CDR3 sequence reads: CASSSLGGTDTQYF. The DNA of the CDR3 is TGTGCCAGCAGCTCCCTTGGGGGGACAGATACGCAGTATTTT.

This clonotype was counted ten times or more. The chain carries TRBV24-1 and TRBJ2-5; D might be TRBD1 (6 bases). CDR1 is KGHDR, CDR2 SFDVKD, per germline. Trimming stripped 7 bases from V and 4 bases from J, with 12 bases between. The CDR3 consists of 13 residues. The CDR3: CATSRGVRETQYF. The CDR3 DNA sequence: TGTGCCACCAGCAGGGGAGTGAGAGAGACCCAGTACTTC.

This clonotype has at least ten counts. The chain has TRBV27 and TRBJ1-2; 7 bases line up with TRBD1. Germline V gene sequence: CDR1 MNHEY, CDR2 SMNVEV (reference sequence). The trim removed 8 bases at V and 3 bases at J, leaving 0 bases unmatched. The CDR3 length is 11 residues. In DNA form, the CDR3 reads TGTGCCAGCGGGACAGACTATGGCTACACCTTC. This gives the protein CASGTDYGYTF.

This clonotype has at least ten counts. This rearrangement joins TRBV10-3 to TRBJ2-5; D uncertain. This CDR3 contains 12 residues. Trimming pared 5 bases from V and 9 bases from J, leaving 13 bases between. Germline values: CDR1 ENHRY, CDR2 SYGVKD. CDR3 sequence reads: CAISPNRLSQYF. CDR3 DNA: TGTGCCATCAGTCCTAATAGGCTGTCCCAGTACTTC.

Ten or more counts support this clonotype. The chain carries TRBV2 and TRBJ2-1; D unresolved. Per the germline V gene, CDR1 is SNHLY and CDR2 is FYNNEI. The CDR3 length is 18 residues. The V gene lost 5 bases and the J gene lost 1 base, with 21 bases spanning the gap. The CDR3 reads CASSLSDRGLGSYNEQFF. In nucleotides, the CDR3 is TGTGCCAGCAGTTTATCGGACCGTGGGCTTGGGTCCTACAATGAGCAGTTCTTC.

In this sample, this clonotype turned up a few times. The chain employs TRBV14 and TRBJ2-2; possibly TRBD1 for D (5 bases). CDR1 is SGHDN and CDR2 is FVKESK in the germline V gene. The CDR3 runs 15 residues. V lost 1 base and J 3 bases, leaving 9 bases between the germline ends. The CDR3 region is CASSQGRVHTGELFF. The DNA for the CDR3 is TGTGCCAGCAGCCAAGGCAGGGTGCACACCGGGGAGCTGTTTTTT.

This clonotype has at least ten counts. The V gene is TRBV30, the J gene TRBJ1-1; D remains unclear. The CDR3 runs 13 residues. Germline V CDR1 and CDR2: GTSNPN, SVGIG (reference sequence). V was pared by 6 bases and J by 1 base, with 12 bases between. The CDR3 is CACKKWGNTEAFF. The CDR3 nucleotides are TGTGCCTGCAAAAAGTGGGGGAACACTGAAGCTTTCTTT.

This clonotype appeared many times. The chain has TRBV5-8 and TRBJ2-2, with D maybe TRBD1 (6 bases). Germline-derived CDR1 and CDR2 are SGHTS and YDEGEE. V was pared by 7 bases and J by 1 base, with 17 bases between. CDR3 length: 16 residues. The CDR3 nucleotides are TGTGCCAGCTCATCTCGAGAGGGGGTGAACACCGGGGAGCTGTTTTTT. Translating gives CASSSREGVNTGELFF. Supplemented by reference TRBV5-8 and TRBJ2-2, the full variable domain reads EAGVTQSPTHLIKTRGQQATLRCSPISGHTSVYWYQQALGLGLQFLLWYDEGEERNRGNFPPRFSGRQFPNYSSELNVNALELEDSALYLCASSSREGVNTGELFFGEGSRLTVL.